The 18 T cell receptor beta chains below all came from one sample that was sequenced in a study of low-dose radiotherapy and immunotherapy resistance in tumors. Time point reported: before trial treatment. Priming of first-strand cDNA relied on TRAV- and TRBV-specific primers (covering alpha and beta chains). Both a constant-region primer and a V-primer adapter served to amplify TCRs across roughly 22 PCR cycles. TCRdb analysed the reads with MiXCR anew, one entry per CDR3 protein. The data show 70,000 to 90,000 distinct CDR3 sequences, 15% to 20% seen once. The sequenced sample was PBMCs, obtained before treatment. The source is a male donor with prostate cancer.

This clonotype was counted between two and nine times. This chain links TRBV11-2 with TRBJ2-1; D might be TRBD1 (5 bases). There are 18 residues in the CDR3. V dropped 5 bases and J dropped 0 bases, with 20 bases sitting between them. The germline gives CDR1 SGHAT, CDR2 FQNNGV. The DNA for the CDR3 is TGTGCCAGCAGCAGACCGCACACAGGTGGCGGCTCCTACAATGAGCAGTTCTTC. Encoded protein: CASSRPHTGGGSYNEQFF.

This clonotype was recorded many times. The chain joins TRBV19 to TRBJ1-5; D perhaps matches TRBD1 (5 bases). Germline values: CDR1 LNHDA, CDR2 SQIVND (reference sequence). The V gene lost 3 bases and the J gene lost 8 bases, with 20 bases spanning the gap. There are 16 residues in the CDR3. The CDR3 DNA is TGTGCCAGTAGTATTATGGGCAGGGTGGATCGCAAGCCCCAGCATTTT. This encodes CASSIMGRVDRKPQHF.

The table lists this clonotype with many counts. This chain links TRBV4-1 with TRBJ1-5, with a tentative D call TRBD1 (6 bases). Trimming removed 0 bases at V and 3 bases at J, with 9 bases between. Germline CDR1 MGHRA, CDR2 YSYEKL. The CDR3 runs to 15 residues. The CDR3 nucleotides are TGCGCCAGCAGCCAAGAGCACAGGGCCAATCAGCCCCAGCATTTT. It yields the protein CASSQEHRANQPQHF.

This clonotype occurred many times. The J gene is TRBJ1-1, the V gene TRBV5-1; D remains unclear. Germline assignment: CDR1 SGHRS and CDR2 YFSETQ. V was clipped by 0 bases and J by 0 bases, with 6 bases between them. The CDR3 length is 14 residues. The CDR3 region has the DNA TGCGCCAGCAGCTTGGTAGGGTTGAACACTGAAGCTTTCTTT. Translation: CASSLVGLNTEAFF. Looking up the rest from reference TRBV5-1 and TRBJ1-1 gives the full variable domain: KAGVTQTPRYLIKTRGQQVTLSCSPISGHRSVSWYQQTPGQGLQFLFEYFSETQRNKGNFPGRFSGRQFSNSRSEMNVSTLELGDSALYLCASSLVGLNTEAFFGQGTRLTVV.

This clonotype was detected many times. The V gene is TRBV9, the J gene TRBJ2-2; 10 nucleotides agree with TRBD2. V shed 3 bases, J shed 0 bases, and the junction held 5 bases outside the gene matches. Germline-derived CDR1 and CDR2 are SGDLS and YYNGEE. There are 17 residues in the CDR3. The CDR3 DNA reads TGTGCCAGCAGCGGACCTAGCGGGGGCACGAACACCGGGGAGCTGTTTTTT. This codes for CASSGPSGGTNTGELFF.

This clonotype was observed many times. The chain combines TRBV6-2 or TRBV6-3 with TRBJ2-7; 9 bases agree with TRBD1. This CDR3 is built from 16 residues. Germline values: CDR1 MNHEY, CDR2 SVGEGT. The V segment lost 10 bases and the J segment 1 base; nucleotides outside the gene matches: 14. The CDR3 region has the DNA TGTGCCATAGGACAGGGGTTCGGGACTATATCCTACGAGCAGTACTTC. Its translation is CAIGQGFGTISYEQYF.

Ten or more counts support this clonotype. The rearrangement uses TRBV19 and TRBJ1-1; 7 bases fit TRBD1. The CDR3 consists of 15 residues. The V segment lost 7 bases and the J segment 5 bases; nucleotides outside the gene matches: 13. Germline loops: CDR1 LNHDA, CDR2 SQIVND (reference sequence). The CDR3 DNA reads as TGTGCCAGTACCAGGGGGGGACGCCGCGGAACTGAAGCTTTCTTT. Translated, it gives CASTRGGRRGTEAFF.

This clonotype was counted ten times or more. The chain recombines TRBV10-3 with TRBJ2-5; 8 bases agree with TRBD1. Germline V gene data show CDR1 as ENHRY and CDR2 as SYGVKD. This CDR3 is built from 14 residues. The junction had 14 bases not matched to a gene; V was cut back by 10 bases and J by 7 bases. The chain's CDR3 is CANADRANSGTQYF. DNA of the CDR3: TGTGCCAATGCGGACAGGGCCAATTCGGGGACCCAGTACTTC.

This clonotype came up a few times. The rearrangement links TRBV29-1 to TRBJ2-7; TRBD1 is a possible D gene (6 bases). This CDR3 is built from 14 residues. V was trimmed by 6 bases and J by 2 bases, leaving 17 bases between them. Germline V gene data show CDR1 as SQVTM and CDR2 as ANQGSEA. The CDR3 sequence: CSVRSGTQTYEQYF. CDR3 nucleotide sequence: TGCAGCGTCCGTTCAGGGACACAGACCTACGAGCAGTACTTC.

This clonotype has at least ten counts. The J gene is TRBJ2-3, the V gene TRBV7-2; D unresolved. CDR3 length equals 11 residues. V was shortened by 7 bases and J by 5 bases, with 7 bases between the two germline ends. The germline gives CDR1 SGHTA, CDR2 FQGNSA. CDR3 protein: CASTVGDTQYF. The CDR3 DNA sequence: TGTGCCAGCACCGTCGGAGATACGCAGTATTTT.

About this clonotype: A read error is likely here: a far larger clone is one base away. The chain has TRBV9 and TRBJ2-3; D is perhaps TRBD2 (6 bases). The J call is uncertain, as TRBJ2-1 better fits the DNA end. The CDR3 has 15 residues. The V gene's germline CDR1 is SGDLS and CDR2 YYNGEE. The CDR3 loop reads CANSVGGEKYNEQFF. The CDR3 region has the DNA TGTGCCAACAGCGTAGGCGGGGAAAAATACAATGAGCAGTTCTTC.

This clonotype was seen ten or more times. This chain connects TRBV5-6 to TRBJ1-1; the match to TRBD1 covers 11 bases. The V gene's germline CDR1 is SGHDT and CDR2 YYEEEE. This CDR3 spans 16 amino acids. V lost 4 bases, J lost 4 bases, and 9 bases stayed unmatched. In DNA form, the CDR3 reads TGTGCCAGCAGCCTGGACAGGGGGCGCTTGAGCACTGAAGCTTTCTTT. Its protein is CASSLDRGRLSTEAFF.

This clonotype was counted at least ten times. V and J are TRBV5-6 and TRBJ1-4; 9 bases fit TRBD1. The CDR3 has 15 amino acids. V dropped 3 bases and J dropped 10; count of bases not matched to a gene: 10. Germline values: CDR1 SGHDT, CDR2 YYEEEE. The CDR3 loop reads CASSYTGGPSPKLFF. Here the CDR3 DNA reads TGTGCCAGCAGCTACACAGGGGGCCCGAGCCCAAAACTGTTTTTT. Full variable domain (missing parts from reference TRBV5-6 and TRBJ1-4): DAGVTQSPTHLIKTRGQQVTLRCSPKSGHDTVSWYQQALGQGPQFIFQYYEEEERQRGNFPDRFSGHQFPNYSSELNVNALLLGDSALYLCASSYTGGPSPKLFFGSGTQLSVL.

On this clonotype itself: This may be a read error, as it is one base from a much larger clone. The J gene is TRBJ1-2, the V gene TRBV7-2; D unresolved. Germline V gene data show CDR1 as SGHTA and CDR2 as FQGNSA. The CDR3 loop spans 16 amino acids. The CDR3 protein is CANSRRWGFEQDGYTF. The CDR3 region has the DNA TGTGCCAACAGCCGACGATGGGGTTTTGAGCAAGATGGCTACACCTTC.

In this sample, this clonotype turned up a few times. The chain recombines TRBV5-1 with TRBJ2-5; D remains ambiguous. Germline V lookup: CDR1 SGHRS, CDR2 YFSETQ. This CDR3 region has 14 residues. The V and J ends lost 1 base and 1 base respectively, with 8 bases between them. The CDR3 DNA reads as TGCGCCAGCAGCTTGTGGCGGCTCCAAGAGACCCAGTACTTC. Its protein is CASSLWRLQETQYF.

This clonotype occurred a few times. The CDR3 protein is CASSPGTAGETQYF. CDR3 DNA sequence: TGTGCCAGCAGCCCCGGGACCGCCGGGGAGACCCAGTACTTC. The chain links TRBV11-3 to TRBJ2-5, with D perhaps TRBD1 or TRBD2 (5 bases each). Between the trimmed V and J ends, which lost 5 bases and 5 bases, there was a span of 15 bases. In germline, CDR1 is SGHNT, CDR2 YENEEA. This CDR3 spans 14 amino acids.

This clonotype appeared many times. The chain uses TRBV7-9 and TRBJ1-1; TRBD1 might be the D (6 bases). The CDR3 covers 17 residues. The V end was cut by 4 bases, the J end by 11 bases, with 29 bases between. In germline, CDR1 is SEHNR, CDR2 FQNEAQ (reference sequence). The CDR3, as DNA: TGTGCCAGCAGCTACCCCAAAGGGGGTCTTGGCGTGTTAGATGCTTTCTTT. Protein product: CASSYPKGGLGVLDAFF. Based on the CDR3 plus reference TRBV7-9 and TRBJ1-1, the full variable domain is DTGVSQNPRHKITKRGQNVTFRCDPISEHNRLYWYRQTLGQGPEFLTYFQNEAQLEKSRLLSDRFSAERPKGSFSTLEIQRTEQGDSAMYLCASSYPKGGLGVLDAFFGQGTRLTVV.

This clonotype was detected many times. The CDR3 nucleotides read TGCAGTGCTTCGTTGGGAGATACGCAGTATTTT. Encoded protein: CSASLGDTQYF. The chain uses TRBV20-1 and TRBJ2-3; D is ambiguous. Germline V gene sequence: CDR1 DFQATT, CDR2 SNEGSKA (reference sequence). Trimming left V 5 bases short and J 5 bases short, with 8 bases between. This CDR3 spans 11 amino acids.